The sample holds many counts of the clone carrying this TCR beta chain. V lost 1 base and J 0 bases, leaving 16 bases between the germline ends. Per germline, CDR1 SGHDT and CDR2 YYEEEE. This CDR3 contains 17 residues. TCRdb reanalysed the RT-PCR reads using MiXCR and keeps one entry per CDR3 protein. The sample includes more than 550,000 distinct CDR3 sequences, 13% to 15% seen only once; the top ten take about 3.9%. The source material was memory CD4+ T cells from blood. This TCR was recovered from a female donor in good health, serving as a healthy control. The chain links TRBV5-6 to TRBJ2-5, with D perhaps matching TRBD2 (6 bases). CDR3 bases: TGTGCCAGCAGCTTGCTACAGCTAGCGTCCAACCAAGAGACCCAGTACTTC. Translated: CASSLLQLASNQETQYF.